This T cell receptor beta chain was found in a study of shared clonotypes between healthy human individuals. Looking at the study overall: Three plates each covered CD4 naive and memory; CD8 naive two, CD8 memory one.

Sequencing was performed with immunoSEQ multiplex PCR; in TCRdb, only in-frame clones are kept and a portion is missing. There are about 2.3 million clones in the sample; 80% to 95% occur only once, and 0.37% lies in the top ten. The CDR3 extends over 14 amino acids. V was clipped by 5 bases and J by 6 bases; unmatched bases: 5. Germline assignment: CDR1 SGHTA and CDR2 FQGTGA. The chain has TRBV7-3 and TRBJ2-3, with 10 nucleotides matching TRBD2. The specimen was naive CD4+ T cells from PBMCs. The sample's subset: CD45RA+ positively selected. This clonotype was sampled from a man aged 18 to 30 in good health. Some clones in this sample may be carry-over from other donors' samples. DNA for the CDR3: TGTGCCAGCAGCCTAGCGGGAGAAGGGGATACGCAGTATTTT. This encodes CASSLAGEGDTQYF.